This T cell receptor (beta chain) was obtained from a study of blood T cells in healthy people across ages. General study findings and limits: Relative to aged donors, long-lived donors carried more naive CD4+ cells and displayed higher diversity.

Combining a sample-barcoded 5' primer with a J-beta primer mix, a second PCR ran for roughly 7 to 11 cycles. Each of the cDNA molecules was tagged by a template-switch adaptor with 12 random nucleotides. There were at least 3 million CDR3-containing paired-end reads obtained from each sample. TCRdb re-analysed the 5' RACE reads in MiXCR, keeping a single row per CDR3 protein. The sample contains around 800,000 distinct CDR3 sequences, about 55% of which appear only once. For every donor, a draw yielded approximately 9.8 milliliters of peripheral blood. This clonotype has a count of ten or more. Its target is unknown. CDR3 length: 13 amino acids. Germline V lookup: CDR1 ENHRY, CDR2 SYGVKD. V lost 2 bases, J lost 4 bases, and 6 bases lay in between.

The sample was blood. The gene calls are TRBV10-3 and TRBJ2-1, with no clear D. This TCR derives from an older man in good health. CDR3 region: CAISEGGYNEQFF. The CDR3 region has the DNA TGTGCCATCAGTGAGGGTGGGTACAATGAGCAGTTCTTC.